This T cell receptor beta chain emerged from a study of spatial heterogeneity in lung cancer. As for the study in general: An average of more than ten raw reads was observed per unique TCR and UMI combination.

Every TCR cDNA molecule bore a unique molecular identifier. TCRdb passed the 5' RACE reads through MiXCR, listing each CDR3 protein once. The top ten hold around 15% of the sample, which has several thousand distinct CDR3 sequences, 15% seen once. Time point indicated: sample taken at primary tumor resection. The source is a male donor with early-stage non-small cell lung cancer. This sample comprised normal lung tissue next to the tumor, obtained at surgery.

CDR3 amino acids: CASSLGREQYF. The CDR3 nucleotides read TGTGCCAGCAGCTTAGGCCGGGAGCAGTACTTC. The chain uses TRBV7-2 and TRBJ2-7; D gene ambiguous. This CDR3 spans 11 amino acids. Per germline, CDR1 SGHTA and CDR2 FQGNSA. Trimming took 1 base from V and 7 from J, leaving 5 bases between them.